Included here is one TCR beta chain sequence, with context. The antigen it binds to is not known. Within one base of it there is no much larger clone, and no base qualities were kept. This sample stems from a study of shared clonotypes between healthy human individuals (dated by TCRdb to the early 2020s). Some background on the complete study: The cohort comprised two women and a few men aged 18 to 49 years. Each donor's leukapheresis produced roughly between roughly 0.9 and 9 billion PBMCs. To increase sequencing depth and limit assay-specific biases, TCR repertoire library preparation and sequencing were carried out by different laboratories using diverse techniques. Blood TCR repertoires of 5 or 6 healthy adults were deeply sequenced to estimate repertoire size and the extent of clonotype sharing between individuals. Per donor, three plates each were used for CD4 naive and CD4 memory, two for CD8 naive, and one for CD8 memory.

CD8 naive samples were CD45RO-negative cells positively selected for CCR7, giving a CD45RA+CCR7+ population that excluded TemRA cells. Donors were healthy HIV-negative adults with no recently reported acute infections or vaccinations. Only Caucasian adults living in Nashville, Tennessee, USA were represented among the donors. Blood was collected by leukapheresis, and PBMCs were isolated by Ficoll-Histopaque density gradient centrifugation and then cryopreserved in liquid nitrogen vapor phase. Analytical flow cytometry was used to check the purity and quantity of each magnetically sorted T cell population. Genomic DNA was isolated from every sorted fraction and measured by UV absorbance on a Nanodrop 2000c. General conclusions and limits of the study: Incomplete sequencing was indicated by rarefaction of sorted-subset datasets, despite the large sequencing depth. Pairwise subsampling led to the expectation that sequencing depth would affect the degree of clonotype sharing among donors. Larger estimated clonotype richness was generally found for naive subsets than for memory subsets. Because the study included a small number of donors, the genetic and exposure-history diversity represented was limited. Sampling was restricted to blood, and TCR repertoires in tissues likely differ from the TCR repertoires found in blood. Across a few donors, around 5% of naive CD4, 3.5% of naive CD8, approximately 2.5% of memory CD4, and 0.3% to 0.45% of memory CD8 clonotypes were shared. Clonotypes shared by all four sorted-subset donors showed higher generation probabilities than non-shared clonotypes.

Using the deep immunoSEQ assay, multiplex PCR amplified TCR CDR3 regions from genomic DNA. Extracted genomic DNA from each cell subset was distributed evenly across all wells of several immunoSEQ 96-well plates, and each plate was treated as a replicate. For sorted subsets, around 0.2 ug genomic DNA, equal to some 28,000 T cell genomes, was loaded into each replicate PCR. Purified libraries were quantified with a Qubit 3.0 fluorometer, sized on a Bioanalyzer 2100, and re-quantified with the KAPA Library Quantification kit. Every immunoSEQ 96-well plate was sequenced on a dedicated single-read 150-cycle Illumina NextSeq 550 flow cell. The study's processing was this. The immunoSEQ output contained only junctional sequences without quality scores, so filtering could not match that applied to full-length reads. Sequences were annotated with PyIR, a Python wrapper for IgBLAST v1.9, and V/J genes and CDR3 were assigned using IMGT germline references. Reads were filtered out if the reads had weak V/J assignments (E-value above 1e-6), no CDR3, stop codons, out-of-frame junctions, or ambiguous translated residues. V3J clonotypes were defined as sequences sharing the same inferred V gene, J gene, and CDR3 amino acid sequence. To compute the percentage overlap between repertoires, the number of shared unique clonotypes was divided by the size of the smaller repertoire. Repertoire richness was assessed with RTK rarefaction, the Chao1 estimator, and Recon v2.1 estimates of unobserved clonotypes. Generation probabilities were computed with OLGA for all TCRbeta clonotypes obtained by the gDNA method from four donors. This immuneACCESS table, as held by TCRdb, lists in-frame sequences with V and J called but not all clones. Of the missing ones, under half trace to an unresolved V gene in checked studies; the others have no known cause. V, J and clone size were drawn from that table, and D and trimming were deduced from the DNA. The sample table lists roughly 2,000,000 clones, about 95% of them with a count of one. The ten largest clones add up to 1.2% of the sample.

The V and J ends are trimmed by 7 bases and 4 bases, leaving 7 bases between them. CDR1 is given as MNHEY and CDR2 as SMNVEV, both from the germline V gene (reference sequence). Including cysteine and phenylalanine, the CDR3 has 11 amino acids. Kept here is only the CDR3 DNA, which spans 33 bases and is read in frame from base 1. Sequenced: naive CD8+ T cells sorted from blood. Reading the label with the study, this specimen's cell subset or site is: CD45RA+CCR7+. The sequence links TRBV27 to TRBJ1-1; no D gene can be assigned with confidence. This TCR came from a man aged 18 to 30 in good health. This receptor carries the CDR3 CASTTGTEAFF. The DNA is TGTGCCAGCACCACGGGCACTGAAGCTTTCTTT.